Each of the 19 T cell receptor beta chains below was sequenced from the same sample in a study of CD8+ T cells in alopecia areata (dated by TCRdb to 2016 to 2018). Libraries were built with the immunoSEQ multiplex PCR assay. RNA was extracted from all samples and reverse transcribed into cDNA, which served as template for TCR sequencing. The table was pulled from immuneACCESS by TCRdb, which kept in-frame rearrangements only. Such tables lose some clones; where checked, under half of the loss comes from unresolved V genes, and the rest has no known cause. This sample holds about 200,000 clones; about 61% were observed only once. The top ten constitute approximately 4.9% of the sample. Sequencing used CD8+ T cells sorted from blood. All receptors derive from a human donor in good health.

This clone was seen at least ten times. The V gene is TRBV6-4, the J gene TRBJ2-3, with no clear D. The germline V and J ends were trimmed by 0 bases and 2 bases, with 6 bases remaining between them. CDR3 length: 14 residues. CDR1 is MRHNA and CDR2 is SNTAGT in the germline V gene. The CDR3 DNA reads TGTGCCAGCAGTGACTCAGGGCACACAGATACGCAGTATTTT. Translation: CASSDSGHTDTQYF.

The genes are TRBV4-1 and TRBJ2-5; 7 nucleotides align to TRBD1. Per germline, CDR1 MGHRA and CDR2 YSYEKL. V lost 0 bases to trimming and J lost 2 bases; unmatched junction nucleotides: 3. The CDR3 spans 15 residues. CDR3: CASSQDRGKQETQYF. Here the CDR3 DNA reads TGCGCCAGCAGCCAAGACAGGGGGAAACAAGAGACCCAGTACTTC.

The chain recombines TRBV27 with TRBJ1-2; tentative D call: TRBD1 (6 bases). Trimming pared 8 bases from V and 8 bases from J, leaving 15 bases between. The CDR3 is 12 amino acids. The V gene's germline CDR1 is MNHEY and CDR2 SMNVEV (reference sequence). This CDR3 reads CASGGGYGGYTF. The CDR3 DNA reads TGTGCCAGCGGCGGGGGCTATGGGGGCTACACCTTC.

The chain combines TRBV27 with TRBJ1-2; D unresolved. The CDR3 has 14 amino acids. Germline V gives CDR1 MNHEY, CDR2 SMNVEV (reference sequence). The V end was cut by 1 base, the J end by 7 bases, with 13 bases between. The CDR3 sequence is CASSLFTDPRGYTF. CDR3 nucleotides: TGTGCCAGCAGTTTATTTACGGATCCCCGTGGCTACACCTTC.

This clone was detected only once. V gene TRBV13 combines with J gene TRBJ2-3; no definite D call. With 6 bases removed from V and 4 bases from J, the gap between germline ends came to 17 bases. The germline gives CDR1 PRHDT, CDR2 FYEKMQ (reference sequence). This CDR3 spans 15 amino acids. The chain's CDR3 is CASSLRSPRPDTQYF. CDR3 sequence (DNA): TGTGCCAGCAGTTTAAGAAGCCCTCGACCAGATACGCAGTATTTT. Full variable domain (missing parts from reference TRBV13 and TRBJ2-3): AAGVIQSPRHLIKEKRETATLKCYPIPRHDTVYWYQQGPGQDPQFLISFYEKMQSDKGSIPDRFSAQQFSDYHSELNMSSLELGDSALYFCASSLRSPRPDTQYFGPGTRLTVL.

Here the CDR3 reads CASSVQGTGETQYF. CDR3 DNA sequence: TGTGCCAGCAGCGTACAAGGGACAGGAGAGACCCAGTACTTC. This chain links TRBV9 with TRBJ2-5, with 8 nucleotides matching TRBD1. V dropped 1 base and J dropped 4; count of bases not matched to a gene: 3. Looked up from germline, CDR1 is SGDLS and CDR2 is YYNGEE. The CDR3 length is 14 residues.

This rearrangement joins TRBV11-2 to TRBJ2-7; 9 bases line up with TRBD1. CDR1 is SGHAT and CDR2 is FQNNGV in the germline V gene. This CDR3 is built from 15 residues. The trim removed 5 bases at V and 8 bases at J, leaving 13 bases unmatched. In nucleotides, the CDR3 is TGTGCCAGCAGCCCAACGCCGGGACAGGGTGGTAAGCAGTACTTC. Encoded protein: CASSPTPGQGGKQYF. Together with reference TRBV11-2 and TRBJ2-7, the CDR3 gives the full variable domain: EAGVAQSPRYKIIEKRQSVAFWCNPISGHATLYWYQQILGQGPKLLIQFQNNGVVDDSQLPKDRFSAERLKGVDSTLKIQPAKLEDSAVYLCASSPTPGQGGKQYFGPGTRLTVT.

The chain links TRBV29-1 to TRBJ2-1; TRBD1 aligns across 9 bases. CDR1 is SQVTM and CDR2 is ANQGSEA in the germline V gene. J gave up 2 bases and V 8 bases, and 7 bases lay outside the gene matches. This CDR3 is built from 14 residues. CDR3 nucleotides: TGCAGCACCCGCTGGACAGGGGCCTACAATGAGCAGTTCTTC. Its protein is CSTRWTGAYNEQFF.

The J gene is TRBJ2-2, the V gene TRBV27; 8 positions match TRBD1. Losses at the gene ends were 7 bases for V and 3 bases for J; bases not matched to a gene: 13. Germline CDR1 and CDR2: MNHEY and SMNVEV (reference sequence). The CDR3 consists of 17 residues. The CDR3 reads CASTHTWDRTYTGELFF. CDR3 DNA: TGTGCCAGCACGCATACTTGGGACAGGACTTACACCGGGGAGCTGTTTTTT.

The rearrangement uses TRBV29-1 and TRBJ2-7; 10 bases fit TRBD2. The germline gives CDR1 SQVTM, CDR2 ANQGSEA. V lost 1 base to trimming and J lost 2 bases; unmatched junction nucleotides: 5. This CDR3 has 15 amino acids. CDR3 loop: CSVEGLAGDPYEQYF. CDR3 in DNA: TGCAGCGTTGAAGGTCTAGCGGGGGATCCCTACGAGCAGTACTTC.

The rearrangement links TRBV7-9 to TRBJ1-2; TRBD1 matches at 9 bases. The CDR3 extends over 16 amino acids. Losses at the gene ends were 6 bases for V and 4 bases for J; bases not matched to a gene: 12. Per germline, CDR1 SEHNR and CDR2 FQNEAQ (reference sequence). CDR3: CASRHLPGQGGYGYTF. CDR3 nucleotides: TGTGCCAGCAGACATTTACCGGGACAGGGAGGCTATGGCTACACCTTC. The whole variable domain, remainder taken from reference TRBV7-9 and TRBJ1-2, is DTGVSQNPRHKITKRGQNVTFRCDPISEHNRLYWYRQTLGQGPEFLTYFQNEAQLEKSRLLSDRFSAERPKGSFSTLEIQRTEQGDSAMYLCASRHLPGQGGYGYTFGSGTRLTVV.

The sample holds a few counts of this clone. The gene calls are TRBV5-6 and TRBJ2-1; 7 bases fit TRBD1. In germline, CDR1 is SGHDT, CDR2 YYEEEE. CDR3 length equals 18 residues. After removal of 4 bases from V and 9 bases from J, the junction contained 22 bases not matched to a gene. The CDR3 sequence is CASSQDRVFRRALSEQFF. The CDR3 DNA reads TGTGCCAGCAGCCAAGACAGGGTGTTTCGCAGGGCTCTCAGTGAGCAGTTCTTC.

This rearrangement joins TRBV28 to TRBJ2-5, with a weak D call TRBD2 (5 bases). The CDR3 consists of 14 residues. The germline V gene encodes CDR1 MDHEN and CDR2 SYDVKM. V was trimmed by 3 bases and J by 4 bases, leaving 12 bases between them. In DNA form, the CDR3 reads TGTGCCAGCAGTTTCAGTGGAGGAGGAGAGACCCAGTACTTC. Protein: CASSFSGGGETQYF.

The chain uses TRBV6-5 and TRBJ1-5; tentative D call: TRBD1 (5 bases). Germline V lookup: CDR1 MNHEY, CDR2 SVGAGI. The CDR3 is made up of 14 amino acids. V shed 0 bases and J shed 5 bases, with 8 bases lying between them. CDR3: CASSYSRGYQPQHF. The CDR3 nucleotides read TGTGCCAGCAGTTACTCGAGGGGTTATCAGCCCCAGCATTTT.

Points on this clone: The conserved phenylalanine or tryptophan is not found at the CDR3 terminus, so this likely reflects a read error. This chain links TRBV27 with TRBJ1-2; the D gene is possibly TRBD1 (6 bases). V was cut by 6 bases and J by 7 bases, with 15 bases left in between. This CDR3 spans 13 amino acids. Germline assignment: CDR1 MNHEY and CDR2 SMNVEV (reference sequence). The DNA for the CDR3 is TGTGCCAGCAGCAGCACAGGGAATGGTGGCTACACCTCC. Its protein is CASSSTGNGGYTS.

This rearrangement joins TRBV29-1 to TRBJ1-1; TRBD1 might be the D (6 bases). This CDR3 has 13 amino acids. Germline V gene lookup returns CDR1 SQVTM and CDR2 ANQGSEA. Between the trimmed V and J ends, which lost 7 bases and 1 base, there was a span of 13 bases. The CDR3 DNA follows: TGCAGCGCCCCGGGACACCAGAACACTGAAGCTTTCTTT. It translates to CSAPGHQNTEAFF.

CDR3 loop: CASSDSLGELFF. CDR3 coding DNA: TGTGCCAGCAGCGACAGCCTCGGGGAGCTGTTTTTT. V and J are TRBV7-6 and TRBJ2-2, with a possible D match to TRBD1 (5 bases). Looked up from germline, CDR1 is SGHVS and CDR2 is FNYEAQ. V was shortened by 5 bases and J by 7 bases, with 8 bases between the two germline ends. The CDR3 covers 12 residues.

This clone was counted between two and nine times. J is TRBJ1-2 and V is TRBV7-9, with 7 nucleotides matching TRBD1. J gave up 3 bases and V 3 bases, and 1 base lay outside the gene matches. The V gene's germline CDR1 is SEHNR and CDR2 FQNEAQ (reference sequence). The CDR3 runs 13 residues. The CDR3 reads CASSFDRDYGYTF. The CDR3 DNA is TGTGCCAGCAGCTTTGACAGGGACTATGGCTACACCTTC. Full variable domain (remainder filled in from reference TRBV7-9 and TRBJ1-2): DTGVSQNPRHKITKRGQNVTFRCDPISEHNRLYWYRQTLGQGPEFLTYFQNEAQLEKSRLLSDRFSAERPKGSFSTLEIQRTEQGDSAMYLCASSFDRDYGYTFGSGTRLTVV.

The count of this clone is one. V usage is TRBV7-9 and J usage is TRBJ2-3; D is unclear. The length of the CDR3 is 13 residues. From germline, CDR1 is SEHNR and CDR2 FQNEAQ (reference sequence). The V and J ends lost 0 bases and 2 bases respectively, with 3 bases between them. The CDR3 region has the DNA TGTGCCAGCAGCTTAGCCTACACAGATACGCAGTATTTT. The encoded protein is CASSLAYTDTQYF.